These 6 T cell receptor beta chains were all obtained from the same sample, sequenced in a study of T cells in Graves' hyperthyroidism and ophthalmopathy. The TCR beta CDR3 regions underwent amplification using RNA transcripts as the source. During a first-round RT-PCR of the TCR CDR3, the HTBI primer set was used. TCRdb passed the multiplex PCR reads through MiXCR, listing each CDR3 protein once. The sample gives some 720,000 distinct CDR3 sequences, approximately 16% of which show up once; under 8.5% is in the top ten. The sample was blood. The receptor source for this set is a man in his late teens or twenties with Graves' hyperthyroidism.

CDR3 in DNA: TGTGCCAGCAGCCAAGGACAGGGGAGAATCGGGGAGCTGTTTTTT. It yields the protein CASSQGQGRIGELFF. The rearrangement links TRBV14 to TRBJ2-2; 8 bases match TRBD1. There are 15 residues in the CDR3. V was clipped by 1 base and J by 7 bases; unmatched bases: 5. CDR1 is SGHDN and CDR2 is FVKESK in the germline V gene.

This clonotype was counted ten times or more. This rearrangement joins TRBV20-1 to TRBJ2-1; D not certain. V gave up 5 bases and J gave up 2 bases, with 13 bases separating them. The CDR3 spans 14 residues. In germline, CDR1 is DFQATT, CDR2 SNEGSKA (reference sequence). For the CDR3, the DNA is TGCAGTGCTCCCTCAGGAACCCCCTACAATGAGCAGTTCTTC. The encoded protein is CSAPSGTPYNEQFF.

This clonotype has only a few counts. This chain uses TRBV9 with TRBJ2-2; D gene ambiguous. CDR3 length: 13 residues. The ends were cut back, 3 bases at V and 6 bases at J, with 9 bases in the middle. Per the germline V gene, CDR1 is SGDLS and CDR2 is YYNGEE. CDR3 residues: CASSARLAGELFF. The CDR3 coding sequence is TGTGCCAGCAGCGCTAGACTGGCCGGGGAGCTGTTTTTT.

This chain connects TRBV6-1 to TRBJ2-7; D might be TRBD2 (5 bases). The germline V and J ends were trimmed by 10 bases and 2 bases, with 12 bases remaining between them. The CDR3 runs to 12 residues. CDR1 and CDR2 (germline): MNHNS, SASEGT. The CDR3: CATAAGPYEQYF. The CDR3, as DNA: TGTGCCACCGCGGCGGGCCCCTACGAGCAGTACTTC.

CDR3 bases: TGTGCCATCAGTAGACAGGGGGGCACTGAAGCTTTCTTT. Amino acids: CAISRQGGTEAFF. The chain employs TRBV10-3 and TRBJ1-1; 9 positions agree with TRBD1. The CDR3 length is 13 residues. Germline CDR1 ENHRY, CDR2 SYGVKD. V shed 5 bases and J 4 bases; nucleotides not matched to a gene: 2.

This clonotype was seen only a few times. This CDR3 reads CASSHGGVGEKLFF. The CDR3 DNA follows: TGTGCCAGCAGCCACGGAGGGGTCGGGGAAAAACTGTTTTTT. The chain links TRBV27 to TRBJ1-4; D possibly corresponds to TRBD1 (5 bases). Germline V gene sequence: CDR1 MNHEY, CDR2 SMNVEV (reference sequence). The CDR3 is 14 amino acids. V shed 6 bases and J shed 8 bases, with 16 bases lying between them.